This record concerns one TCR beta chain sequence. The antigen is unknown. This specimen belongs to a study of T cell responses to AZD1222 COVID-19 vaccine. The method was immunoSEQ multiplex PCR; TCRdb's version includes in-frame clones alone and lacks a portion of them. Here the sample spans 95,000 to 100,000 clones, 70% to 85% being singletons. Second-dose schedules of about 4 or about 12 weeks were combined. The V end lost 4 bases, the J end lost 1 base, and 10 bases lay between the germline ends. The CDR3 has 14 amino acids. Germline assignment: CDR1 SEHNR and CDR2 FQNEAQ (reference sequence). Whole-study findings and limits: At 160-218 and 743-854, vaccine-associated CD4 TCRs were dominant, and they spanned spike. Targeting of unmutated variant regions was reportedly seen in nearly half of spike-specific TCRs. Donors were largely white British and mainly female; clonal diversity was possibly underestimated.

The gene calls are TRBV7-9 and TRBJ1-1; TRBD1 is a possible D gene (5 bases). The clonotype was recovered from an adult who received the AZD1222 COVID-19 vaccine. Here the sequenced sample was peripheral blood, taken 28 days after the second AZD1222 dose. In DNA form, the CDR3 reads TGTGCCAGCAGCTACGGGACGGCGAACACTGAAGCTTTCTTT. Its translation is CASSYGTANTEAFF.